The sequence of this T cell receptor beta chain was determined in a study of beta chain features in type 1 diabetes (dated by TCRdb to about 2018). In the study overall: Mean age, gender distribution, total cell number and subset yield were not different between patients and healthy donors. The study compared the TCRB repertoires of sorted circulating CD4+ T cell subsets in recently diagnosed type 1 diabetes patients with those in matched healthy donors. A total of 100 million to 110 million sorted cells were examined across all samples, and a strong correlation was observed between cell number per subset and RNA yield. Regulatory and stem cell-like memory subsets were isolated from only 8 patients and about eight healthy donors, whereas naive and central memory subsets came from all 28 donors. What the work shows at the level of the full study, not this receptor alone: The naive, central memory and regulatory TCRB repertoires appeared to resemble one another more closely among patients than among healthy donors. Shorter templates might be favored by PCR, yet because patient and control samples were amplified and corrected together, any such skew would affect both groups equally. A moderate but significant shortening of TCRB CDR3 length was observed in type 1 diabetes patients in all four CD4+ subsets. At VDJ recombination sites, type 1 diabetes patients had fewer insertions and more deleted nucleotides, which implies abnormalities in thymic rearrangement. Because the HLA sub-analyses included only small numbers of individuals, any influence of HLA type on TCRB rearrangement was left unresolved. Because cDNA was sequenced instead of genomic DNA, activated cells with high expression could be over-represented, although the groups did not differ in activation or CD3 levels.

A single peripheral blood draw of about 116 mL on average was collected from each donor into heparinised tubes. A BD FACSAria II and a panel including CD45RO, CCR7, CD25, CD127, CD95 and CD27 were used to sort naive, central memory, regulatory and stem cell-like memory CD4+ T cells. Every sorted population had a purity above 95%. PBMCs were isolated right away by Lymphoprep density gradient centrifugation and were stained directly, without culture. To minimize batch effects, samples were stained and sorted in pairs, one healthy donor with one patient per experiment. This clone was found a few times. The target of this receptor is not known. It has no much larger one-base neighbor in the sample; base qualities were not kept. CDR3 length: 17 amino acids, cysteine to phenylalanine. This entry keeps only the CDR3 DNA: 51 bases, framed from base 1. At the junction V is shortened by 4 bases and J by 1 base; bases outside the gene matches: 12. Sequences LGHNA (CDR1) and YSLEER (CDR2) are obtained from the germline V gene.

The entire amount of isolated RNA was reverse transcribed using the High Capacity cDNA Reverse Transcription Kit, so the sequenced TCRB transcripts were expressed ones. Deep immunoSEQ sequencing was applied to naive, central memory and regulatory T cell samples, giving an average of around 3.4 million total reads per sample. Sorted cells were lysed in RLT buffer and RNA was extracted with DNase-treated RNeasy Micro or Mini kits, depending on cell number. To prevent cross-contamination, each cell subset was processed individually, whereas patient and healthy donor samples were processed jointly. The immunoSEQ multiplex PCR was used to amplify TCRB sequences from cDNA, generating 87-bp fragments that spanned the CDR3 region. Sequencing of the amplicons was done on the Illumina HiSeq platform. Turning to the authors' computational methods: PCR bias was corrected computationally using synthetic template baselines, and reads within Hamming distance 2 were collapsed, with unmergeable singletons discarded. Reads were aligned to IMGT to assign V, D and J genes, CDR3 length, and insertions or deletions at six rearrangement sites. Clonotype counts were normalized to sorted cell number within each subset before computing true diversity and Gini coefficients with the tcR R package. The overlap coefficient, calculated on TCRB nucleotide sequences, was used to quantify repertoire sharing. Out-of-frame TCRB sequences from naive cells were analyzed as a proxy for the pre-selection repertoire. TCRdb re-hosts the immuneACCESS table, in-frame sequences only. Its copies lack some clones; in the studies checked, an unresolved V gene accounts for under half of them, and the cause for the rest is not known. The V and J calls and clone size are taken from that table; D and trimming were inferred from the DNA. The table for this sample lists 900,000 or so clones; roughly 15% of them were counted only once. The ten largest clones take up around 0.02% of the sample.

The sample taken for sequencing was naive CD4+ T cells from blood. The meaning of the sample's cell subset or site label: true naive CD4+ T cells. This receptor was identified in a woman aged 18 to 35 in good health. In this chain, TRBV4-3 is recombined with TRBJ2-5; 7 nucleotides in the junction match TRBD1. The bases are TGCGCCAGCAGCCCTACAGGAATGACAGGGACCCAAGAGACCCAGTACTTC. Protein translation: CASSPTGMTGTQETQYF.